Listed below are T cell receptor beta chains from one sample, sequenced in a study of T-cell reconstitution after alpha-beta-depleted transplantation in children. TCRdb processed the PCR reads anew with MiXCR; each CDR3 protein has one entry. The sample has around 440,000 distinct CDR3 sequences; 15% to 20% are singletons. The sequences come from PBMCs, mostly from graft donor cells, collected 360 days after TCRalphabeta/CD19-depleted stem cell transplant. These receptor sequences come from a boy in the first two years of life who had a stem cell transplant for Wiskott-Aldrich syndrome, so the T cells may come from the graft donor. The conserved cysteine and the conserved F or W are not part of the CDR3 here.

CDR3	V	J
ASSPSGTGHEKLF	TRBV18	TRBJ1-4
ASSLVIIRRQALLGYT	TRBV5-5	TRBJ1-2
ASSPYPGTGWQY	TRBV12-3/TRBV12-4	TRBJ2-7
ASSPPRFGTGDNEQF	TRBV18	TRBJ2-1
ASSLALGREVETQY	TRBV5-1	TRBJ2-5
ASSPMLARGRETQY	TRBV5-1	TRBJ2-5
ASSQGQGMTYEQY	TRBV3-1	TRBJ2-7
ASTLEGTGVTEAF	TRBV12-3/TRBV12-4	TRBJ1-1
ASSQASGRGEQF	TRBV4-3	TRBJ2-1
ASSRGPGPGELF	TRBV19	TRBJ2-2
AISRSGTSFSYEQY	TRBV10-3	TRBJ2-7
ASSSRLAGYTGELF	TRBV7-8	TRBJ2-2
ASRSSGASGTQY	TRBV2	TRBJ2-3
ASSVPGTGIDQPQH	TRBV3-1	TRBJ1-5
ASSYRARPWRERGNEQF	TRBV6-5	TRBJ2-1
ASSRQGTAYEQY	TRBV6-2/TRBV6-3	TRBJ2-7
AWKTNLNSYNSPLH	TRBV30	TRBJ1-6
ATQLVGINTGELF	TRBV19	TRBJ2-2
ASSENPKGQGGQF	TRBV25-1	TRBJ2-1
ASSFTGHNQPQH	TRBV7-9	TRBJ1-5
ASSKVFLSTSGNEQF	TRBV21-1	TRBJ2-1
ASSPEEFYYEQY	TRBV4-1	TRBJ2-7
ASSLRLGQGLTYEQY	TRBV6-2/TRBV6-3	TRBJ2-7
ASSLINEQF	TRBV12-3/TRBV12-4	TRBJ2-1
ATSVLAGATDTQY	TRBV24-1	TRBJ2-3
ASSLFEKGGYGYT	TRBV12-3/TRBV12-4	TRBJ1-2
ASSEGGQGRTEAF	TRBV6-1	TRBJ1-1
SALVGAEQY	TRBV29-1	TRBJ2-7
ASSWERSYEQY	TRBV12-3/TRBV12-4	TRBJ2-7
ASSFYGQGQETQY	TRBV12-3/TRBV12-4	TRBJ2-5
ASSPGITYEQY	TRBV25-1	TRBJ2-7
SVRGGVNSPLH	TRBV29-1	TRBJ1-6
ASSSGGEETQY	TRBV3-1	TRBJ2-5
ASRPTSGGIYNEQF	TRBV27	TRBJ2-1
AWSRANQETQY	TRBV30	TRBJ2-5
ASSMTYYGYT	TRBV12-3/TRBV12-4	TRBJ1-2
ASSSRQLSYNEQF	TRBV6-2/TRBV6-3	TRBJ2-1
ATSDPDRSSYNEQF	TRBV24-1	TRBJ2-1
ASSLSGGGADTQY	TRBV5-6	TRBJ2-3
ASSLEAGPNTGELF	TRBV7-2	TRBJ2-2
ASSQEPDRSTYNEQF	TRBV4-1	TRBJ2-1
SARLHYPRNEQF	TRBV20-1	TRBJ2-1
ASSRGTANEKLF	TRBV5-1	TRBJ1-4